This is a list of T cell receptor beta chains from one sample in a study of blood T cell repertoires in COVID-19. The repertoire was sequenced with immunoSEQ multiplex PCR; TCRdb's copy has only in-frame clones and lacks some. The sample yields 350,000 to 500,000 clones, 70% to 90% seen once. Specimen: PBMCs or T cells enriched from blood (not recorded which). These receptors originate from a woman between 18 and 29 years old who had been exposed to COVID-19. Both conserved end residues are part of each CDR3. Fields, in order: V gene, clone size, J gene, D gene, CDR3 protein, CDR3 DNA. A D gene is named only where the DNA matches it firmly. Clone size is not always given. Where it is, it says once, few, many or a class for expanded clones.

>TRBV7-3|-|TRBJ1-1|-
CASSSDRNTEAFF
TGTGCCAGCAGTTCGGACAGGAACACTGAAGCTTTCTTT
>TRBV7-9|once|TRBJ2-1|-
CASSLESLQGWNNEQFF
TGTGCCAGCAGCTTAGAAAGTCTGCAGGGTTGGAACAATGAGCAGTTCTTC
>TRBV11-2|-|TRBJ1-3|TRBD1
CASSSQGASNTIYF
TGTGCCAGCAGCTCCCAGGGGGCCTCAAACACCATATATTTT
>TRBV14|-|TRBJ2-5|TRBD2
CASSRKGAGGLETQYF
TGTGCCAGCAGCCGGAAGGGAGCGGGGGGTTTGGAGACCCAGTACTTC
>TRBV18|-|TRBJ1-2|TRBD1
CASSPQGDYGYTF
TGTGCCAGCTCACCCCAGGGGGATTATGGCTACACCTTC
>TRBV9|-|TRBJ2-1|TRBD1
CASSPRQGNNEQFF
TGTGCCAGCAGCCCCAGACAGGGGAACAATGAGCAGTTCTTC
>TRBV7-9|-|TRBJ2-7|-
CASSLDRYLAEQYF
TGTGCCAGCAGCTTAGACAGGTATCTGGCCGAGCAGTACTTC
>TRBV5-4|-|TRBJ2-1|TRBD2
CASSPGGSGRRANEQFF
TGTGCCAGCAGTCCCGGTGGGAGCGGGAGAAGGGCGAATGAGCAGTTCTTC
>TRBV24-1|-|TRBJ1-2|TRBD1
CATSDPTGADYGYTF
TGTGCCACCAGTGACCCGACAGGGGCGGATTATGGCTACACCTTC
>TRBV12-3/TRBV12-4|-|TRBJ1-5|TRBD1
CATGTGTQPQHF
TGTGCCACCGGGACAGGGACTCAGCCCCAGCATTTT
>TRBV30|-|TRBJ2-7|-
CAWTPTGGFLYEQYF
TGTGCCTGGACCCCGACCGGCGGTTTCCTCTACGAGCAGTACTTC
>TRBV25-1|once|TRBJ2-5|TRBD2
CASSEYGGAGVGETQYF
TGTGCCAGCAGTGAATATGGGGGTGCGGGGGTCGGGGAGACCCAGTACTTC
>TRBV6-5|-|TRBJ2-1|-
CASSYGLPTYNEQFF
TGTGCCAGCAGTTACGGTCTACCTACCTACAATGAGCAGTTCTTC
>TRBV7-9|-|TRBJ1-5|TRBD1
CASSFSGTGANQPQHF
TGTGCCAGCAGCTTCTCCGGGACAGGGGCAAATCAGCCCCAGCATTTT
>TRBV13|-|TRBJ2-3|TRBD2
CASSVRGVKGADTQYF
TGTGCCAGCAGCGTTCGGGGGGTTAAAGGTGCAGATACGCAGTATTTT
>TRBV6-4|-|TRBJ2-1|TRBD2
CASSDLFGTSSEQFF
TGTGCCAGCAGTGACTTGTTTGGGACTAGCAGTGAGCAGTTCTTC
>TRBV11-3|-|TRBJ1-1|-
CASSLDRGEAFF
TGTGCCAGCAGCTTAGATAGGGGTGAAGCTTTCTTT
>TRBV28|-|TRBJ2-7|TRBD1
CASSRVAGTGGFHEQYF
TGTGCCAGCAGTCGAGTAGCCGGGACAGGGGGTTTCCACGAGCAGTACTTC
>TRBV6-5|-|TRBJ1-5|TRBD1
CASSLTGDQPQHF
TGTGCCAGCAGCCTGACAGGGGATCAGCCCCAGCATTTT
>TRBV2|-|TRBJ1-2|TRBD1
CASIREGAFGGYTF
TGTGCCAGCATTCGGGAGGGGGCCTTCGGTGGCTACACCTTC
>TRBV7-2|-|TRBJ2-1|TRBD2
CASSSSGLVVSDEQFF
TGTGCCAGCAGCTCCTCGGGACTAGTGGTTTCGGATGAGCAGTTCTTC
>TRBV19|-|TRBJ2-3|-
CASSIDGAEQYF
TGTGCCAGTAGTATAGATGGGGCAGAGCAGTATTTT
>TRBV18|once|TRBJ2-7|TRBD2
CASSPRSGGATGATSGKMSYEQYF
TGTGCCAGCTCACCCCGATCAGGGGGGGCAACGGGTGCGACTAGCGGAAAAATGTCCTACGAGCAGTACTTC
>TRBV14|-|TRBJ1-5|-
CASSQGAWRGNQPQHF
TGTGCCAGCAGCCAAGGGGCGTGGCGAGGCAATCAGCCCCAGCATTTT
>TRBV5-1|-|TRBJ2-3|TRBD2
CASRWLAVTDTQYF
TGCGCCAGCAGATGGCTAGCGGTGACAGATACGCAGTATTTT
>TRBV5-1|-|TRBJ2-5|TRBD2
CASSAGTTNSGAQYF
TGCGCCAGCAGCGCCGGGACTACCAACTCTGGAGCCCAGTACTTC
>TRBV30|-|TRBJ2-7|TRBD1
CAWSPWGTGGDEQYF
TGTGCCTGGAGTCCCTGGGGGACAGGGGGAGACGAGCAGTACTTC
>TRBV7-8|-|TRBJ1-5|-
CASSLGPGGNQPQHF
TGTGCCAGCAGCTTGGGGCCAGGAGGGAATCAGCCCCAGCATTTT
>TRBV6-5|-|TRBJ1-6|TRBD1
CASNGAGGIGALHF
TGTGCCAGCAACGGGGCAGGGGGAATAGGGGCCCTCCACTTT
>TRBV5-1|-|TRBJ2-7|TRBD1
CASSRCRDRVTSIRGSEQYF
TGCGCCAGCAGCCGATGCCGGGACAGGGTTACTTCTATACGAGGGAGCGAGCAGTACTTC
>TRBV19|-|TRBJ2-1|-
CASSMLGRGNEQFF
TGTGCCAGTAGTATGTTGGGCAGGGGCAATGAGCAGTTCTTC
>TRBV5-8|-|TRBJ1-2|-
CASSLTGPYGYTF
TGTGCCAGCAGCTTGACAGGTCCCTATGGCTACACCTTC
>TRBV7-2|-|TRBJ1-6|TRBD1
CASSLGQGTNSPLHF
TGTGCCAGCAGCTTAGGACAGGGAACAAATTCACCCCTCCACTTT
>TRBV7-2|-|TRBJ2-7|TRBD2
CASSPSGGVGEQYF
TGTGCCAGCAGCCCTAGCGGGGGGGTTGGCGAGCAGTACTTC
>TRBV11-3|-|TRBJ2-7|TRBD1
CASSLAGQGYEQYF
TGTGCCAGCAGCTTAGCGGGACAGGGATACGAGCAGTACTTC
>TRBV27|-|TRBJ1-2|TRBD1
CASSSGAGQAPNRYGYTF
TGTGCCAGCAGTTCTGGGGCCGGACAGGCCCCCAACAGATATGGCTACACCTTC
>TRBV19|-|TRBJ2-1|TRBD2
CASSRQGLAGDSYNEQFF
TGTGCCAGTAGCCGACAGGGACTAGCGGGAGACTCCTACAATGAGCAGTTCTTC
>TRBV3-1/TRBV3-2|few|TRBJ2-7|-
CASSPTITGNYEQYF
TGTGCCAGCAGCCCAACCATCACAGGGAACTACGAGCAGTACTTC
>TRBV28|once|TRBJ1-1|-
CASSSGTEAFF
TGTGCCAGCAGTTCCGGCACTGAAGCTTTCTTT
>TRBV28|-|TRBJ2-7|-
CASNAPGRGYEQYF
TGTGCCAGCAACGCGCCGGGAAGAGGTTACGAGCAGTACTTC
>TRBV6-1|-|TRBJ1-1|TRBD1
CASSVSHWTGRTEAFF
TGTGCCAGCAGTGTAAGCCATTGGACAGGGCGCACTGAAGCTTTCTTT
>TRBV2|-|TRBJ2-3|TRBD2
CASSEAPTAGGGTDTQYF
TGTGCCAGCAGTGAAGCGCCTACAGCGGGAGGGGGCACAGATACGCAGTATTTT
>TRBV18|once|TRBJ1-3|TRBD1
CASSPGQGPATGNTIYF
TGTGCCAGCTCACCTGGACAGGGGCCAGCAACTGGAAACACCATATATTTT
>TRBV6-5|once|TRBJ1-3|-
CASSRTGYGNTIYF
TGTGCCAGCAGCCGCACAGGGTATGGAAACACCATATATTTT
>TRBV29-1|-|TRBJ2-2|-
CSVSGLYTGELFF
TGCAGCGTTTCAGGCCTCTATACCGGGGAGCTGTTTTTT
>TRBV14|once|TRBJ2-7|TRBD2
CASSQALAGVYEQYF
TGTGCCAGCAGCCAAGCTCTAGCGGGGGTCTACGAGCAGTACTTC
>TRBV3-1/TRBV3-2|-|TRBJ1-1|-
CASGLTFF
TGTGCCAGCGGCCTAACTTTCTTT
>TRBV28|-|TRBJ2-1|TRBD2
CASSYTIELLAGRANEQFF
TGTGCCAGCAGTTACACCATCGAATTACTAGCGGGAAGGGCCAATGAGCAGTTCTTC
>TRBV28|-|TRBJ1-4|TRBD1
CASTDRGSANEKLFF
TGTGCCAGCACCGACAGGGGTTCGGCTAATGAAAAACTGTTTTTT
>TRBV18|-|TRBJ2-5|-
CASSRRQGGGQETQYF
TGTGCCAGCTCACGTCGACAAGGGGGGGGCCAAGAGACCCAGTACTTC
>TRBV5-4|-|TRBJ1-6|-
CASSLLNEQPNSPLHF
TGTGCCAGCAGCTTACTGAACGAACAGCCGAATTCACCCCTCCACTTT
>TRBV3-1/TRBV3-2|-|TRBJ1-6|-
CASSQVWGDSPLHF
TGTGCCAGCAGCCAAGTCTGGGGGGATTCACCCCTCCACTTT
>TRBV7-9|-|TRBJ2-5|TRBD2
CASSRGLAGNQETQYF
TGTGCCAGCAGCCGAGGACTAGCGGGCAACCAAGAGACCCAGTACTTC
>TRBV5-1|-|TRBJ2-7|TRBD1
CASSRDRSYEQYF
TGCGCCAGCAGCCGGGACAGATCCTACGAGCAGTACTTC
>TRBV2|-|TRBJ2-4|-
CASSDWAAQYF
TGTGCCAGCAGTGATTGGGCCGCTCAGTACTTC
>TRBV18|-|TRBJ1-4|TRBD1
CASSPPGQPVRGEKLFF
TGTGCCAGCTCACCGCCGGGACAGCCCGTAAGGGGTGAAAAACTGTTTTTT